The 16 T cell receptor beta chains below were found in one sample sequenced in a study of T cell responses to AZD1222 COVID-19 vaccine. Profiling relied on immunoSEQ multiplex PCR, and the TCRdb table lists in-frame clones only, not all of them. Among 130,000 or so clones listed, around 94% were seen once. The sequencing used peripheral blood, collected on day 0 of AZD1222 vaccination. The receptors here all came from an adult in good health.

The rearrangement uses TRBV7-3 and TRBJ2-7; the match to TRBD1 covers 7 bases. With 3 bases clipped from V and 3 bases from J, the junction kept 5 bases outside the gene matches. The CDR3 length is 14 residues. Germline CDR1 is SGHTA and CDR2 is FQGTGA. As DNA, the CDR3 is TGTGCCAGCAGCTTCTCAGGGGGTGACTACGAGCAGTACTTC. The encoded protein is CASSFSGGDYEQYF.

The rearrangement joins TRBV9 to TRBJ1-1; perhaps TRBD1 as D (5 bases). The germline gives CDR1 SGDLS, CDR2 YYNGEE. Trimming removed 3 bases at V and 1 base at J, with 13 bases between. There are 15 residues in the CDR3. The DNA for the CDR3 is TGTGCCAGCAGCGAGGGTCCTGGGGCGAACACTGAAGCTTTCTTT. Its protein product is CASSEGPGANTEAFF. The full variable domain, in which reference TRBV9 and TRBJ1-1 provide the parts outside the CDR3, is DSGVTQTPKHLITATGQRVTLRCSPRSGDLSVYWYQQSLDQGLQFLIQYYNGEERAKGNILERFSAQQFPDLHSELNLSSLELGDSALYFCASSEGPGANTEAFFGQGTRLTVV.

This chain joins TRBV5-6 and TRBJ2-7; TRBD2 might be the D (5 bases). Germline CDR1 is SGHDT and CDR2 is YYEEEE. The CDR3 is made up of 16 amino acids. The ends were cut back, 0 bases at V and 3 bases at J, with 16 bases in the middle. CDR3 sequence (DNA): TGTGCCAGCAGCTTGGGGAAGGACTTCCGCATCTACGAGCAGTACTTC. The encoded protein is CASSLGKDFRIYEQYF.

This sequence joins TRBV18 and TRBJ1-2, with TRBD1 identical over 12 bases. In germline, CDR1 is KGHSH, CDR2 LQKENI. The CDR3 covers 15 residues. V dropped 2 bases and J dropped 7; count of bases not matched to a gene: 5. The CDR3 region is CASSPGDRGHVGYTF. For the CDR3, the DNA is TGTGCCAGCTCACCAGGGGACAGGGGGCATGTTGGCTACACCTTC.

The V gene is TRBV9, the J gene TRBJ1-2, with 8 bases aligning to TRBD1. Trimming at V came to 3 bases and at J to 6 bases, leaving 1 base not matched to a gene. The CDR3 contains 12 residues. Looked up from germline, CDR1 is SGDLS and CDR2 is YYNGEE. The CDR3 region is CASSGTGHGYTF. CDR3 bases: TGTGCCAGCAGCGGGACAGGGCATGGCTACACCTTC.

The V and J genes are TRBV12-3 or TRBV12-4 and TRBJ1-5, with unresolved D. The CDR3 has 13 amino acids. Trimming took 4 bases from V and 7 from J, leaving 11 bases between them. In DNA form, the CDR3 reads TGTGCCAGCAGTTCCCGGGCTGGCCAGCCCCAGCATTTT. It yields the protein CASSSRAGQPQHF.

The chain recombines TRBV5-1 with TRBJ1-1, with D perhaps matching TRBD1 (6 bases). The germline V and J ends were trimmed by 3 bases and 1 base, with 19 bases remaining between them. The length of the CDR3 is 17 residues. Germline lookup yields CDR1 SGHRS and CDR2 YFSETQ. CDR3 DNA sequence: TGCGCCAGCAGCTACGGGGGCCCCATAAGACAGAACACTGAAGCTTTCTTT. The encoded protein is CASSYGGPIRQNTEAFF.

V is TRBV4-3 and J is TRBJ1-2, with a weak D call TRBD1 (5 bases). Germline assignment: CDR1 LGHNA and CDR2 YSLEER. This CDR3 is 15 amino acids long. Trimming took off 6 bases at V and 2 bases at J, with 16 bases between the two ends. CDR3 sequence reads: CASRSTGTDNYGYTF. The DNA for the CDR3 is TGCGCCAGCAGAAGCACCGGGACCGACAACTATGGCTACACCTTC.

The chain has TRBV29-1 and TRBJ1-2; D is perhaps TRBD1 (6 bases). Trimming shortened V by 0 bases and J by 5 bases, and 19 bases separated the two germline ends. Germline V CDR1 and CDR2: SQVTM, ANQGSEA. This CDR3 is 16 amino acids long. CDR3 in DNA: TGCAGCGTTGAAGATCTCGTGGACAGAGCCTATTATGGCTACACCTTC. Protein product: CSVEDLVDRAYYGYTF.

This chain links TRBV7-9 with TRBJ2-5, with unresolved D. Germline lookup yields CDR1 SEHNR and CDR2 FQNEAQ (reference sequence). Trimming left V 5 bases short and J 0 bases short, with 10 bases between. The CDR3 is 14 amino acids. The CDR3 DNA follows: TGTGCCAGCAGCGCTCCTCGGCACCAAGAGACCCAGTACTTC. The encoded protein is CASSAPRHQETQYF.

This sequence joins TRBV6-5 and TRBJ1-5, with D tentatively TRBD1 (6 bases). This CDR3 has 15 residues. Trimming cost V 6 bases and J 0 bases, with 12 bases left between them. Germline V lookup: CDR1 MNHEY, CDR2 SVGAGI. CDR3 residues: CASRANRDSNQPQHF. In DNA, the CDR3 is TGTGCCAGCAGAGCAAACAGGGATAGCAATCAGCCCCAGCATTTT.

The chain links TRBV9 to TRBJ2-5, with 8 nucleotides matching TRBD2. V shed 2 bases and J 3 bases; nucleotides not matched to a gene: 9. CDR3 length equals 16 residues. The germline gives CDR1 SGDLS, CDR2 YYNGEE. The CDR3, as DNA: TGTGCCAGCAGCGTGAGTCCAGCGGGAGCCGAAGAGACCCAGTACTTC. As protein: CASSVSPAGAEETQYF.

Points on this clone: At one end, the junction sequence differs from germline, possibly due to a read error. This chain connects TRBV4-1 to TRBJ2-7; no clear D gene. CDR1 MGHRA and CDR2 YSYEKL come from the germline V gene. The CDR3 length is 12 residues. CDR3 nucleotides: TGCGCCAGCAGCCAAGACAATTACAACCCGCTCTTC. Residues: CASSQDNYNPLF.

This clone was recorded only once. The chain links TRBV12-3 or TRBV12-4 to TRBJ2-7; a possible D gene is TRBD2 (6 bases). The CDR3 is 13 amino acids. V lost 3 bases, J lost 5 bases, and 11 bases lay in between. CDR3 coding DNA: TGTGCCAGCAGTTTGGGACTGCCTGACGAGCAGTACTTC. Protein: CASSLGLPDEQYF.

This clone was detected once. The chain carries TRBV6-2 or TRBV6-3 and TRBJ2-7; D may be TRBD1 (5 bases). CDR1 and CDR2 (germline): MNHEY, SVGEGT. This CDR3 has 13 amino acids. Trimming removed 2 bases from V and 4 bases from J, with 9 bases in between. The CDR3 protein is CASSYRGLYEQYF. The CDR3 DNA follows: TGTGCCAGCAGTTACAGGGGTTTATACGAGCAGTACTTC.

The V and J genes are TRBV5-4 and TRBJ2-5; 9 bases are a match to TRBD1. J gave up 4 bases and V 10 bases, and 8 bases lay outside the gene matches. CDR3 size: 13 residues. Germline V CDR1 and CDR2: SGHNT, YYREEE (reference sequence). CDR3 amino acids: CAGGQGGGETQYF. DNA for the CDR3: TGTGCCGGGGGACAGGGAGGGGGAGAGACCCAGTACTTC.